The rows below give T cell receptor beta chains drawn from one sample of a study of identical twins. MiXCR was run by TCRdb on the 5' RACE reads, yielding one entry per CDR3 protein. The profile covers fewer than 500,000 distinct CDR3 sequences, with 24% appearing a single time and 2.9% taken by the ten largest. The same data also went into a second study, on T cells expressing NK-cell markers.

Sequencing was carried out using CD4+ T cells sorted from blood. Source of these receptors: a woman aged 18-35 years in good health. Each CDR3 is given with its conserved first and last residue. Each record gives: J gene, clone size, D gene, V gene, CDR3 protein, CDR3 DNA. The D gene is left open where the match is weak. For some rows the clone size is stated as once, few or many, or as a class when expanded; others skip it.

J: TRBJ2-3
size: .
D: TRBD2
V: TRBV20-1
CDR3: CSAKREGPTDTQYF
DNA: TGCAGTGCTAAGCGGGAGGGCCCCACAGATACGCAGTATTTT

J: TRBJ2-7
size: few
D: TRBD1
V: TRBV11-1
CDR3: CASSLAEPDRAKTYEQYF
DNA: TGTGCCAGCAGCTTAGCAGAACCGGACAGGGCTAAGACCTACGAGCAGTACTTC

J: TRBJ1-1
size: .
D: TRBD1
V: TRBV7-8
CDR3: CASLLTGGNTEAFF
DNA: TGTGCCAGCCTCTTAACAGGGGGGAACACTGAAGCTTTCTTT

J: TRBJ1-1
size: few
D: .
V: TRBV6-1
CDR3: CASSEKSRGSNTEAFF
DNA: TGTGCCAGCAGTGAAAAATCGAGGGGGTCGAACACTGAAGCTTTCTTT

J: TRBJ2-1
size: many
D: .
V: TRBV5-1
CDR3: CASSLASVHNEQFF
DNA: TGCGCCAGCAGCTTGGCGTCTGTCCACAATGAGCAGTTCTTC

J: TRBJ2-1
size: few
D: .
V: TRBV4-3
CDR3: CASSQVGGPDLAQFF
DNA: TGCGCCAGCAGCCAAGTTGGGGGGCCCGACCTGGCGCAGTTCTTC

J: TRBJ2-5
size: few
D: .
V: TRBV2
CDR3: CASGVQETQYF
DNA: TGTGCCAGCGGAGTCCAAGAGACCCAGTACTTC

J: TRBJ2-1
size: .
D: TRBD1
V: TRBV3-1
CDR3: CASSQVGQGNEQFF
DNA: TGTGCCAGCAGCCAAGTGGGACAGGGCAATGAGCAGTTCTTC

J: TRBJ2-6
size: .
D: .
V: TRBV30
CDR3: CAWSTIRISTGANVLTF
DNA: TGTGCCTGGAGTACCATCAGGATTAGTACTGGGGCCAACGTCCTGACTTTC

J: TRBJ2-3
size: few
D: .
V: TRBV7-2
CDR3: CASSFDGRTDTQYF
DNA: TGTGCCAGCAGCTTTGACGGGCGCACAGATACGCAGTATTTT

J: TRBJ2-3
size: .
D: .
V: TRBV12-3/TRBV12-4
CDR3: CASSFPIPDTQYF
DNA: TGTGCCAGCAGTTTTCCGATCCCAGATACGCAGTATTTT

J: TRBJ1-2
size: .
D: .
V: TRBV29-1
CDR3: CSVEDGGGGGYTF
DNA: TGCAGCGTTGAAGATGGGGGGGGCGGAGGCTACACCTTC

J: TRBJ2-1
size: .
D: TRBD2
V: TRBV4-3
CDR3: CASSRLGLADNEQFF
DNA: TGCGCCAGCAGCCGTCTGGGACTAGCGGACAATGAGCAGTTCTTC

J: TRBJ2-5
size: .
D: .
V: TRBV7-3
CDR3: CASSLSGSRAQETQYF
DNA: TGTGCCAGCAGCTTATCCGGCAGCAGGGCGCAAGAGACCCAGTACTTC

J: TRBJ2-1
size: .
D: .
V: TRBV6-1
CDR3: CASRVENEQFF
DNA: TGTGCCAGCAGAGTCGAGAATGAGCAGTTCTTC

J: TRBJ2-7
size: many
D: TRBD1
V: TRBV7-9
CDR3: CASSLDLDRGYEQYF
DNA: TGTGCCAGCAGCTTAGATTTGGACAGGGGCTACGAGCAGTACTTC

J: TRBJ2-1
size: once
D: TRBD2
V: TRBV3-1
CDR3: CASSQGSTSGGNEQFF
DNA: TGTGCCAGCAGCCAAGGATCGACTAGCGGGGGCAATGAGCAGTTCTTC

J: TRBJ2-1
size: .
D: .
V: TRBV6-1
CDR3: CASSPRLGGGSDEQFF
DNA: TGTGCCAGCAGCCCCCGGTTAGGGGGAGGTTCTGATGAGCAGTTCTTC

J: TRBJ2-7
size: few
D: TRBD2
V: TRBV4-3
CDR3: CASSQDVRLAVYEQYF
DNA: TGCGCCAGCAGCCAAGATGTCCGCCTAGCGGTATACGAGCAGTACTTC

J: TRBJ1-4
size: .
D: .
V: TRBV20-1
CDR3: CSAKDSNEKLFF
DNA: TGCAGTGCTAAAGACAGCAATGAAAAACTGTTTTTT

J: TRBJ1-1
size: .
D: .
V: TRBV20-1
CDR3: CSASKGGGRTEAFF
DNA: TGCAGTGCTAGTAAGGGGGGAGGTAGAACTGAAGCTTTCTTT

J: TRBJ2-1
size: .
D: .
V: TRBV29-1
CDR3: CSATQHRDIVYNEQFF
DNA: TGCAGCGCCACCCAGCACCGGGACATTGTCTACAATGAGCAGTTCTTC

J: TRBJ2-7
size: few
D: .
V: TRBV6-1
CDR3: CASSAGPSYEQYF
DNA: TGTGCCAGCAGTGCCGGGCCCTCCTACGAGCAGTACTTC

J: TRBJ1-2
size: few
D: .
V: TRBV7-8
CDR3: CASSLVRGRLGYGYTF
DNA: TGTGCCAGCAGCTTAGTAAGGGGAAGGCTCGGCTATGGCTACACCTTC

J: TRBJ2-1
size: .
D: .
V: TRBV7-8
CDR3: CASTINRVQPVYNEQFF
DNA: TGTGCCAGCACCATTAACCGGGTCCAGCCCGTCTACAATGAGCAGTTCTTC

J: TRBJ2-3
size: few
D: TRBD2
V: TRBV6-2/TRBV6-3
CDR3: CASKERETDTQYF
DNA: TGTGCCAGCAAGGAGCGGGAGACAGATACGCAGTATTTT

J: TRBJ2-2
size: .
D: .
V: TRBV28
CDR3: CASSLHGSGELFF
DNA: TGTGCCAGCAGTTTGCACGGGTCCGGGGAGCTGTTTTTT

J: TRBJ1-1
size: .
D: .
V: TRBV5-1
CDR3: CASSTDTPLNTEAFF
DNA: TGCGCCAGCAGCACCGACACCCCTCTGAACACTGAAGCTTTCTTT

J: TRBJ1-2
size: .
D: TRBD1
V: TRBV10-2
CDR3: CASSGDSLNYGYTF
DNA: TGCGCCAGCAGCGGGGACAGCCTGAACTATGGCTACACCTTC

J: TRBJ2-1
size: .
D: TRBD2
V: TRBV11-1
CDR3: CASRQTGGSVEQFF
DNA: TGTGCCAGCAGGCAGACGGGGGGGTCGGTTGAGCAGTTCTTC